The T cell receptor (beta chain) under discussion was sequenced for a study of graft-versus-host responses after intestinal transplantation. About the study: Transplants given to recipients were multivisceral, liver-intestinal, or isolated intestinal. Tacrolimus and steroids were given for around three years to all recipients after anti-thymocyte globulin induction.

This clone was counted a few times. Its antigen is as yet unknown. This table comes from immunoSEQ multiplex PCR, and its TCRdb copy is limited to in-frame clones, with some not included. The table lists 70,000 or so clones, roughly 84% of them singletons, with 0.39% in the top ten. The study, taken as a whole, reports: Early post-transplant HvG declines were associated with peak circulating GvH clone levels.

J was trimmed by 3 bases and V by 10 bases; bases with no gene match: 12. The CDR3 spans 16 residues. The germline V gene encodes CDR1 MDHEN and CDR2 SYDVKM. Sequenced material: unstimulated CD4+ T cells sorted from spleen or lymph node cells, taken before transplant. The clonotype comes from a human donor who was the organ donor for an intestinal transplant. V is TRBV28 and J is TRBJ1-6, with 7 positions matching TRBD1. Written as DNA, the CDR3 is TGTGCCACGAAGGGGGGACAGAGACGCTATAATTCACCCCTCCACTTT. Amino acids: CATKGGQRRYNSPLHF.